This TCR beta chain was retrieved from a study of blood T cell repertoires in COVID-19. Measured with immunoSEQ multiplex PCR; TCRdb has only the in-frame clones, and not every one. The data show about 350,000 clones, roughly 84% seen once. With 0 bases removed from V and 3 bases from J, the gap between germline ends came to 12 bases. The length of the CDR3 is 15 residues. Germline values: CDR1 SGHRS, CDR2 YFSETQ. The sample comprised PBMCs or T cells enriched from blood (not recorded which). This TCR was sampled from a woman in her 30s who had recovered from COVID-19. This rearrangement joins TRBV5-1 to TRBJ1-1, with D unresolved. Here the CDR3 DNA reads TGCGCCAGCAGCTTGGGCCCCAGTCGGGACACTGAAGCTTTCTTT. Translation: CASSLGPSRDTEAFF.